What follows are 20 T cell receptor beta chains derived from one specimen sequenced in a study of regulatory T cells in long-lasting Graves disease. Building the TCR beta libraries relied on iRepertoire HTBI primers, and CDR3 regions underwent Arm-PCR. TCRdb redid the calling of the multiplex PCR reads with MiXCR, one entry per CDR3 protein. The sample lists roughly 420,000 distinct CDR3 sequences, roughly 15% occurring once. Stated time point: newly diagnosed GD, antithyroid drugs for less than 3 months. With RNA extracted from PBMCs as input, the TCR library was made. This sample also belongs to another study, concerning T cells in Graves' hyperthyroidism and ophthalmopathy.

The sequences come from peripheral blood mononuclear cells (PBMCs), collected at new diagnosis, from a patient treated with antithyroid drugs. Every receptor here comes from a woman younger than 45 with Graves disease.

The sample holds a few counts of this clonotype. The chain carries TRBV5-6 and TRBJ2-7, with 7 bases lining up with TRBD2. The J segment lost 2 bases and the V segment lost 7 bases, leaving 9 bases of the junction unmatched. Germline loops: CDR1 SGHDT, CDR2 YYEEEE. This CDR3 comprises 14 residues. The chain's CDR3 is CASLFGGGAYEQYF. Written as DNA, the CDR3 is TGTGCCAGCCTTTTCGGCGGGGGAGCCTACGAGCAGTACTTC.

Regarding this clonotype: A much larger clone lies one base from this, so it may be a read error. This sequence joins TRBV20-1 and TRBJ2-7; TRBD2 matches at 8 bases. The end of the DNA is better explained by TRBJ2-5, so the J call may be wrong. The CDR3 runs to 14 residues. CDR1 is DFQATT and CDR2 is SNEGSKA in the germline V gene (reference sequence). The CDR3 DNA sequence: TGCAGTGGTGACGGGAGGGCCGGTGGAGAGACCCAGTACTTC. Amino acid sequence: CSGDGRAGGETQYF.

This clonotype was seen at least ten times. The chain is built from TRBV6-5 and TRBJ2-7, with 12 bases fitting TRBD2. The CDR3 length is 16 residues. V lost 4 bases, J lost 3 bases, and 7 bases stayed unmatched. From germline, CDR1 is MNHEY and CDR2 SVGAGI. In nucleotides, the CDR3 is TGTGCCAGCAGTTTGACGACTAGCGGGGGAATCTACGAGCAGTACTTC. It codes for CASSLTTSGGIYEQYF.

This clonotype occurred many times. The chain is built from TRBV6-2 or TRBV6-3 and TRBJ2-1, with D perhaps TRBD2 (5 bases). V was trimmed by 5 bases and J by 6 bases, leaving 23 bases between them. The CDR3 runs to 17 residues. The V gene's germline CDR1 is MNHEY and CDR2 SVGEGT. CDR3 region: CASSRLRLAGLLNEQFF. DNA for the CDR3: TGTGCCAGCAGTAGATTGAGGCTAGCCGGATTACTCAATGAGCAGTTCTTC.

This clonotype occurred many times. This chain uses TRBV18 with TRBJ2-7; D gene uncertain. V shed 3 bases and J shed 2 bases, with 11 bases lying between them. The germline V gene has CDR1 KGHSH and CDR2 LQKENI. The CDR3 is made up of 14 amino acids. In nucleotides, the CDR3 is TGTGCCAGCTCACCGGTCGCAGAGACCTACGAGCAGTACTTC. The encoded protein is CASSPVAETYEQYF.

The table lists this clonotype with a count of one. A read error may explain this, as a much larger clone is one base away. This chain joins TRBV6-5 and TRBJ1-2, with 7 bases that match TRBD1. The CDR3 length is 13 residues. CDR1 MNHEY and CDR2 SVGAGI come from the germline V gene. CDR3 loop: CASSSGQTYGHTF. Written as DNA, the CDR3 is TGTGCCAGCAGTTCGGGACAGACCTATGGCCACACCTTC.

This clonotype was seen ten or more times. The V and J genes are TRBV5-1 and TRBJ2-5; no reliable D call. Germline values: CDR1 SGHRS, CDR2 YFSETQ. This CDR3 region has 15 residues. V lost 1 base, J lost 1 base, and 11 bases lay in between. In nucleotides, the CDR3 is TGCGCCAGCAGCTTGTTGTCCAGCCTCCAAGAGACCCAGTACTTC. Its protein product is CASSLLSSLQETQYF.

This clonotype came up many times. The chain uses TRBV28 and TRBJ1-5, with TRBD1 matching 7 bases. The J segment lost 0 bases and the V segment lost 5 bases, leaving 7 bases of the junction unmatched. Germline V gene lookup returns CDR1 MDHEN and CDR2 SYDVKM. This CDR3 is built from 16 residues. CDR3 nucleotide sequence: TGTGCCAGCAGTAGGGACAGATTCTTTAGCAATCAGCCCCAGCATTTT. This sequence encodes CASSRDRFFSNQPQHF.

There are many counts of this clonotype. This sequence joins TRBV14 and TRBJ1-1, with 8 bases that match TRBD1. The V gene's germline CDR1 is SGHDN and CDR2 FVKESK. The CDR3 has 17 residues. Losses at the gene ends were 0 bases for V and 3 bases for J; bases not matched to a gene: 9. CDR3 bases: TGTGCCAGCAGCCAAGATAGGACAGGGCGCATGCACACTGAAGCTTTCTTT. As protein: CASSQDRTGRMHTEAFF.

This clonotype was detected ten times or more. The chain joins TRBV18 to TRBJ2-3; D may be TRBD1 (6 bases). In germline, CDR1 is KGHSH, CDR2 LQKENI. The CDR3 is made up of 16 amino acids. Trimming removed 0 bases at V and 2 bases at J, with 12 bases between. The chain's CDR3 is CASSPPRQANTDTQYF. The CDR3 DNA is TGTGCCAGCTCACCACCCCGACAGGCCAACACAGATACGCAGTATTTT.

This clonotype was recorded many times. This rearrangement joins TRBV9 to TRBJ2-2; 10 nucleotides match TRBD2. Germline V gene data show CDR1 as SGDLS and CDR2 as YYNGEE. CDR3 length equals 16 residues. The J segment lost 5 bases and the V segment lost 2 bases, leaving 6 bases of the junction unmatched. The CDR3 nucleotides are TGTGCCAGCAGCGTGGGAAGCGGGAGGGCTACCGGGGAGCTGTTTTTT. Residues: CASSVGSGRATGELFF.

Of note for this clonotype: A much larger clone differs by one base, so this may be a read error. This rearrangement joins TRBV6-5 to TRBJ2-5; 9 bases fit TRBD1. Germline V gene sequence: CDR1 MNHEY, CDR2 SVGAGI. The CDR3 sequence is 15 residues long. V lost 4 bases to trimming and J lost 5 bases; unmatched junction nucleotides: 8. The CDR3 nucleotides are TGTGCCAGCAGTTCGTTGGGACAGGGTTTTGAGACCCAGTACTTC. As protein: CASSSLGQGFETQYF.

This clonotype was seen more than once but under ten times. V is TRBV7-9 and J is TRBJ2-7, with D unresolved. CDR3 length: 12 residues. V was cut by 4 bases and J by 5 bases, with 9 bases left in between. From germline, CDR1 is SEHNR and CDR2 FQNEAQ (reference sequence). DNA for the CDR3: TGTGCCAGCAGCTACCTAGAGGACGAGCAGTACTTC. Translating it yields CASSYLEDEQYF.

This clonotype was detected a few times. A read error may produce the germline difference seen at one junction end. V is TRBV6-1 and J is TRBJ1-1, with D possibly TRBD1 on 5 matching bases. This CDR3 spans 13 amino acids. CDR1 is MNHNS, CDR2 SASEGT, per germline. The CDR3 DNA follows: TGTGCCAGCAGTCGCGGGGGATACACTGAAGCTCTCTTT. It yields the protein CASSRGGYTEALF.

At least ten counts were recorded for this clonotype. The gene calls are TRBV11-2 and TRBJ1-6; D unresolved. Germline CDR1 SGHAT, CDR2 FQNNGV. Between the trimmed V and J ends, which lost 0 bases and 10 bases, there was a span of 10 bases. The CDR3 length is 14 residues. CDR3 DNA sequence: TGTGCCAGCAGCTTAGATCAGCTCGGGTCACCCCTCCACTTT. It encodes CASSLDQLGSPLHF.

This clonotype was found many times. This chain uses TRBV10-3 with TRBJ2-3, with TRBD1 as a possible D gene (6 bases). The germline gives CDR1 ENHRY, CDR2 SYGVKD. The CDR3 has 14 residues. V lost 7 bases to trimming and J lost 2 bases, with 13 bases between them. The CDR3 DNA follows: TGTGCCATCATGGACAGAATCTTCACAGATACGCAGTATTTT. Encoded protein: CAIMDRIFTDTQYF.

This clonotype has just a few counts. The rearrangement joins TRBV6-5 to TRBJ2-7, with 12 bases identical to TRBD2. There are 15 residues in the CDR3. The J segment lost 6 bases and the V segment lost 4 bases, leaving 7 bases of the junction unmatched. CDR1 is MNHEY and CDR2 is SVGAGI in the germline V gene. CDR3 sequence (DNA): TGTGCCAGCAGTTCCCCTAGCGGGAGGGCGGGCGAGCAGTACTTC. It specifies CASSSPSGRAGEQYF.

On this clonotype itself: A read error likely explains this, since a far larger clone differs by one base. CDR3 sequence: CASSSRPLDNEQYF. In nucleotides, the CDR3 is TGTGCCAGCAGTTCCCGACCCCTGGACAATGAGCAGTACTTC. The V gene is TRBV13, the J gene TRBJ2-3; D is possibly TRBD1 (5 bases). The tail of the sequence fits TRBJ2-7 better, so the J call may be wrong. This CDR3 is built from 14 residues. Per the germline V gene, CDR1 is PRHDT and CDR2 is FYEKMQ (reference sequence).

This chain joins TRBV6-2 or TRBV6-3 and TRBJ1-1, with 8 bases lining up with TRBD1. Germline V gene lookup returns CDR1 MNHEY and CDR2 SVGEGT. V lost 2 bases and J lost 4; bases outside the gene matches: 6. The CDR3 sequence is 15 residues long. CDR3 loop: CASSYPRTGFTEAFF. CDR3 sequence (DNA): TGTGCCAGCAGTTACCCGAGGACAGGGTTCACTGAAGCTTTCTTT.

This clonotype was detected many times. The chain uses TRBV7-2 and TRBJ2-7; the match to TRBD1 covers 9 bases. CDR3 length equals 16 residues. Losses at the gene ends were 1 base for V and 3 bases for J; bases not matched to a gene: 7. The germline gives CDR1 SGHTA, CDR2 FQGNSA. The CDR3 protein is CASSLEGTGSFYEQYF. CDR3 in DNA: TGTGCCAGCAGCTTAGAGGGGACAGGGAGTTTCTACGAGCAGTACTTC. The whole variable domain, remainder taken from reference TRBV7-2 and TRBJ2-7, is GAGVSQSPSNKVTEKGKDVELRCDPISGHTALYWYRQSLGQGLEFLIYFQGNSAPDKSGLPSDRFSAERTGGSVSTLTIQRTQQEDSAVYLCASSLEGTGSFYEQYFGPGTRLTVT.